Listed below are T cell receptor beta chains from one sample, sequenced in a study of cytomegalovirus exposure and HLA in healthy donors. Profiling relied on immunoSEQ multiplex PCR, and the TCRdb table lists in-frame clones only, not all of them. The repertoire holds about 78,000 clones, 60% to 70% seen once, with 4.5% to 6% in the top ten. The sequencing input was PBMCs. The source of these receptors is a man younger than 40 in good health and CMV-seropositive. The CDR3 runs from the conserved cysteine through the conserved F or W. D genes are given only for firm matches. Expanded clones get a size class; other rows say once, few or many, or leave the size out.

V gene	J gene	D gene	clone size	CDR3 DNA	CDR3 protein
TRBV10-3	TRBJ2-7	TRBD1	NA	TGTGCCACCCAAAGGACAGGGGACTCCTACGAGCAGTACTTC	CATQRTGDSYEQYF
TRBV4-1	TRBJ2-2	NA	NA	TGCGCCAGCAGCCAAGATTGGCCGAACACCGGGGAGCTGTTTTTT	CASSQDWPNTGELFF
TRBV6-1	TRBJ2-5	TRBD2	NA	TGTGCCAGCAGTGGGAATAGCGGGGGCCCTGAGGAGACCCAGTACTTC	CASSGNSGGPEETQYF
TRBV9	TRBJ2-7	TRBD2	few	TGTGCCAGCAGCGTAGCTGCCGGGAGGGCTTACGAGCAGTACTTC	CASSVAAGRAYEQYF
TRBV11-3	TRBJ2-5	NA	once	TGTGCCAGCAGCTTAATCCGGGATTCGGAGACCCAGTACTTC	CASSLIRDSETQYF
TRBV28	TRBJ1-2	NA	NA	TGTGCCAGCAGTTTTTGGGCAGGGAGGGACGGAGACGGCTACACCTTC	CASSFWAGRDGDGYTF
TRBV4-1	TRBJ1-2	TRBD1	NA	TGCGCCAGCAGCCGAGGTGCAGGGGGCCCGAACTATGGCTACACCTTC	CASSRGAGGPNYGYTF
TRBV19	TRBJ1-2	TRBD1	NA	TGTGCCAGCCGTGCCCTTGGGACAGAGCACTATGGCTACACCTTC	CASRALGTEHYGYTF
TRBV11-3	TRBJ2-7	NA	few	TGTGCCAGCAGCTTAGGTAGGTTGGGCGAGCAGGCGAGCGAGCAGTACTTC	CASSLGRLGEQASEQYF
TRBV30	TRBJ1-5	NA	few	TGTGCCTGGAGTGTTGGGAGAGGCAATCAGCCCCAGCATTTT	CAWSVGRGNQPQHF
TRBV4-3	TRBJ2-5	NA	NA	TGCGCCAGCAGCCAAGATGGAATCGGGGGGCGGGAGACCCAGTACTTC	CASSQDGIGGRETQYF
TRBV19	TRBJ1-5	TRBD1	NA	TGTGCCAGTAGTAGGGACAGGGATAGCAATCAGCCCCAGCATTTT	CASSRDRDSNQPQHF
TRBV11-3	TRBJ2-5	NA	few	TGTGCCAGCAGCGCTACAGGGAATTTCCAAGAGACCCAGTACTTC	CASSATGNFQETQYF
TRBV10-2	TRBJ2-3	TRBD1	once	TGCGCCAGCAGAAAACCAGGGGGTGCCGATACGCAGTATTTT	CASRKPGGADTQYF
TRBV4-2	TRBJ2-1	NA	NA	TGTGCCAGCAGCCCCCGGGTGGGGGTGGGGGGAGCCTACAATGAGCAGTTCTTC	CASSPRVGVGGAYNEQFF
TRBV6-5	TRBJ1-1	NA	NA	TGTGCCAGCAGCGACCCGGGTGGCTCGAACACTGAAGCTTTCTTT	CASSDPGGSNTEAFF
TRBV10-3	TRBJ1-6	TRBD1	few	TGTGCCATCAGCCCAGCGGGGACAGGGGGCTCACCCCTCCACTTT	CAISPAGTGGSPLHF
TRBV10-1	TRBJ2-3	TRBD1	NA	TGCGCCAGCAGTAGGACAGGACCAGATACGCAGTATTTT	CASSRTGPDTQYF
TRBV6-4	TRBJ2-3	TRBD2	NA	TGTGCCAGTCCTCCACGGCTAGCGGGGATGGATACGCAGTATTTT	CASPPRLAGMDTQYF